The sequence of this T cell receptor (beta chain) was determined in a study of OX40 agonist ivuxolimab in advanced cancers. Study information: Partial responses occurred in three patients (one hepatocellular carcinoma, two cutaneous melanoma).

The study's findings and limits: Researchers report that CD8+ T cells had, on average, more expanded clones than CD4+.

Sequenced by immunoSEQ multiplex PCR; TCRdb stores in-frame clones only, minus some. The repertoire holds more than 30,000 clones, approximately 89% seen once, with approximately 9.7% in the top ten. A word on this clone: Its antigen remains unidentified.

The CDR3 is 11 amino acids. Germline assignment: CDR1 GTSNPN and CDR2 SVGIG (reference sequence). The V end lost 2 bases, the J end lost 5 bases, and 7 bases lay between the germline ends. The chain is built from TRBV30 and TRBJ2-7, with D unresolved. The sequence derives from an adult with an advanced solid tumor such as melanoma, head and neck, liver or kidney cancer. The sample was CD4+ or CD8+ T cells sorted from blood, taken in a trial of the OX40 agonist ivuxolimab. The DNA for the CDR3 is TGTGCCTGGAGTAATGTGAACGAGCAGTACTTC. Translation gives CAWSNVNEQYF.